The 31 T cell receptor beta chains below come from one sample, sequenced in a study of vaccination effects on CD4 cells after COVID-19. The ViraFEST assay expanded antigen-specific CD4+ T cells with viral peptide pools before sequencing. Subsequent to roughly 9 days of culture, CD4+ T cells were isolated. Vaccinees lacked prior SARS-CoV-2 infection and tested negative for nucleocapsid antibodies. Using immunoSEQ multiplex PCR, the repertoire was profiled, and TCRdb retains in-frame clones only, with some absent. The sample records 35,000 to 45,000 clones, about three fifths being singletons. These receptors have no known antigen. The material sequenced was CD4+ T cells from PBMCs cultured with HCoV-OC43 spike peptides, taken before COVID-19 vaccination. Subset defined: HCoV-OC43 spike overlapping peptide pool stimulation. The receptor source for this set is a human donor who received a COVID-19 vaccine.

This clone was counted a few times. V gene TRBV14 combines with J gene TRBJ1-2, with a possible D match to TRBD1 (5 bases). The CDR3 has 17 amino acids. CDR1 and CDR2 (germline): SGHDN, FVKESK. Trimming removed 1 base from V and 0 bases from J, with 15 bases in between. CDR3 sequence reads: CASSQGSDRTPNYGYTF. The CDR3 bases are TGTGCCAGCAGCCAAGGGTCCGACAGAACTCCTAACTATGGCTACACCTTC.

As DNA, the CDR3 is TGTGCCAGCAGCGTAGAAGGGGGTCGCGGCTACACCTTC. This sequence encodes CASSVEGGRGYTF. This chain connects TRBV9 to TRBJ1-2; a possible D gene is TRBD1 (6 bases). Germline CDR1 reads SGDLS; CDR2 reads YYNGEE. CDR3 length: 13 amino acids. V lost 0 bases, J lost 8 bases, and 11 bases lay in between.

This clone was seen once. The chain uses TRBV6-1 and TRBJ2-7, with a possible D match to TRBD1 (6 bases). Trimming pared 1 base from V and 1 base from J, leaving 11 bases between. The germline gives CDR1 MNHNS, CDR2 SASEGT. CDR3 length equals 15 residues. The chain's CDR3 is CASSEGQAGSYEQYF. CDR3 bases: TGTGCCAGCAGTGAAGGACAGGCCGGGTCCTACGAGCAGTACTTC.

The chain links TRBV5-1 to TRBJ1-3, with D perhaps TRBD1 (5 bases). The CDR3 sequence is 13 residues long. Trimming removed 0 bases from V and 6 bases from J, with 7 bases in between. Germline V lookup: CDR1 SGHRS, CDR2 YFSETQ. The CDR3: CASSLAGINTIYF. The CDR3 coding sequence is TGCGCCAGCAGCTTGGCAGGGATAAACACCATATATTTT.

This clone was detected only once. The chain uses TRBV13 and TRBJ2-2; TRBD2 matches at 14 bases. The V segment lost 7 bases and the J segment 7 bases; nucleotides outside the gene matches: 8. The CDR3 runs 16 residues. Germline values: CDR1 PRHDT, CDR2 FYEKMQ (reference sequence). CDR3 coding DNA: TGTGCCAGCACCTGGGGACTAGCGGGAGATGGCGGGGAGCTGTTTTTT. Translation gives CASTWGLAGDGGELFF.

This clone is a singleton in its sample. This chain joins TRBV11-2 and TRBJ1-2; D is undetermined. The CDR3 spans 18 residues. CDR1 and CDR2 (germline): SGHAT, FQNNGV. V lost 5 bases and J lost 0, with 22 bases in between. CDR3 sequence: CASSEVGRRRKTNYGYTF. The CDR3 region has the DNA TGTGCCAGCAGCGAGGTTGGCAGGCGGAGAAAGACTAACTATGGCTACACCTTC. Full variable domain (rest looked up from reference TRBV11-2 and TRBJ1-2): EAGVAQSPRYKIIEKRQSVAFWCNPISGHATLYWYQQILGQGPKLLIQFQNNGVVDDSQLPKDRFSAERLKGVDSTLKIQPAKLEDSAVYLCASSEVGRRRKTNYGYTFGSGTRLTVV.

The CDR3 region has the DNA TGTGCCAGCAGCAAGCTAAGGAGGGATGAGAACAATGAGCAGTTCTTC. Amino acids: CASSKLRRDENNEQFF. The V gene is TRBV21-1, the J gene TRBJ2-1; TRBD2 reflects the table's D call only, with no check against the DNA. TRBV21-1 is a listed pseudogene. CDR3 length equals 16 residues.

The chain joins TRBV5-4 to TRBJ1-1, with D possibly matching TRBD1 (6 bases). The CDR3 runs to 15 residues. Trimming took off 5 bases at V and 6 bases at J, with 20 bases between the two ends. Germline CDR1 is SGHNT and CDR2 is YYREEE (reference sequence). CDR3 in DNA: TGTGCCAGCAGGCAAGCGGGGGGGGCGCGAGCTGAAGCTTTCTTT. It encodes CASRQAGGARAEAFF.

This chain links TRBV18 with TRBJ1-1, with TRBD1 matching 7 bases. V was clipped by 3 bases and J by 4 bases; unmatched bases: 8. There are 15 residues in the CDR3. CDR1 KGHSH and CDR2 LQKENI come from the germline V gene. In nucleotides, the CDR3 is TGTGCCAGCTCACCCCAAACAGGGGTTGGCACTGAAGCTTTCTTT. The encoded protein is CASSPQTGVGTEAFF.

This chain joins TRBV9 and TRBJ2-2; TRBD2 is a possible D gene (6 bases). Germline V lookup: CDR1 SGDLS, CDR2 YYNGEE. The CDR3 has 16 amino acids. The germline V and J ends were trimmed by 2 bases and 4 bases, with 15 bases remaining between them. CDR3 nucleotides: TGTGCCAGCAGCGTGGGGCGGGGTGCGGGCACCGGGGAGCTGTTTTTT. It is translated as CASSVGRGAGTGELFF.

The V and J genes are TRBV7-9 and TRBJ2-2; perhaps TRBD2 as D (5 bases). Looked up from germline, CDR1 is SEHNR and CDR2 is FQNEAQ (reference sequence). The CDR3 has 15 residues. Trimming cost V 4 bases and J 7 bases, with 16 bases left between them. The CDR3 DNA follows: TGTGCCAGCAGCTCCCCGGGGAACATCAACGGGGAGCTGTTTTTT. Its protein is CASSSPGNINGELFF.

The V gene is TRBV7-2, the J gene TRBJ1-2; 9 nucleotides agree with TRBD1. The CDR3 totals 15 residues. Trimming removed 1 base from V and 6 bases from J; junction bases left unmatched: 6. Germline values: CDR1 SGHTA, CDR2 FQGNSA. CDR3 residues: CASSLGQGVWDGYTF. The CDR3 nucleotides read TGTGCCAGCAGCTTAGGACAGGGGGTTTGGGATGGCTACACCTTC.

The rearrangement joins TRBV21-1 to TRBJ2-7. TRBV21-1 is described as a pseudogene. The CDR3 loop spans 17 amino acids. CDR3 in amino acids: CASSKKIGWTLLYEQYF. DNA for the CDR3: TGTGCCAGCAGCAAAAAGATAGGGTGGACCCTTCTATACGAGCAGTACTTC.

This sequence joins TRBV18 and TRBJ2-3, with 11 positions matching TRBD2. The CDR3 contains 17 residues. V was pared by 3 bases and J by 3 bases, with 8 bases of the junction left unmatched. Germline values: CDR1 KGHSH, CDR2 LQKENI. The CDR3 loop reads CASSPDTGTSGTDTQYF. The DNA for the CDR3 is TGTGCCAGCTCACCGGATACCGGGACTAGCGGAACAGATACGCAGTATTTT. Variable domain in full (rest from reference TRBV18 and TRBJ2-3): NAGVMQNPRHLVRRRGQEARLRCSPMKGHSHVYWYRQLPEEGLKFMVYLQKENIIDESGMPKERFSAEFPKEGPSILRIQQVVRGDSAAYFCASSPDTGTSGTDTQYFGPGTRLTVL.

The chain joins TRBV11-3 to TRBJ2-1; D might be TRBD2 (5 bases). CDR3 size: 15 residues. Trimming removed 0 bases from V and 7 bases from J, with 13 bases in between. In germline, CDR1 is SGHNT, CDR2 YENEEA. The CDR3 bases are TGTGCCAGCAGCTTAGATCGAAGGGAGTGGAATGAGCAGTTCTTC. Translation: CASSLDRREWNEQFF.

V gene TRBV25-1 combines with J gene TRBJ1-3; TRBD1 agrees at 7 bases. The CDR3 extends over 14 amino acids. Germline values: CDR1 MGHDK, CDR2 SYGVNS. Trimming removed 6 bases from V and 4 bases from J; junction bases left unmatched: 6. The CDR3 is CASRDGTAGNTIYF. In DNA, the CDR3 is TGTGCCAGCAGGGACGGGACAGCCGGAAACACCATATATTTT.

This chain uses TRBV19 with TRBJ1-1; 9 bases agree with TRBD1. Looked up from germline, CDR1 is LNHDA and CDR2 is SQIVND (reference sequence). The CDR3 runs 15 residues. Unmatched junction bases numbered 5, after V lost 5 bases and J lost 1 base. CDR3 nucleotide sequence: TGTGCCAGTAGTTCAACGGGACAGGGGAACACTGAAGCTTTCTTT. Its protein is CASSSTGQGNTEAFF.

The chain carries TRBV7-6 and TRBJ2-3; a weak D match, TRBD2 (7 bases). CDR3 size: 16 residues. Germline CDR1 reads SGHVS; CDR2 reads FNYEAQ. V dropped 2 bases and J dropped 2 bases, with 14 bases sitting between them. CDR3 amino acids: CASSLLPGGNTDTQYF. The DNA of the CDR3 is TGTGCCAGCAGCTTACTGCCGGGGGGCAACACAGATACGCAGTATTTT.

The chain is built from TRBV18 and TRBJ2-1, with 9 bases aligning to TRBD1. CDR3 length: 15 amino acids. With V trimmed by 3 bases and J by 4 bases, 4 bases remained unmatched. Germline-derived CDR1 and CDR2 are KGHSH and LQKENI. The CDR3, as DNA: TGTGCCAGCTCACCGGGACAGGGTGAATACAATGAGCAGTTCTTC. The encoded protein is CASSPGQGEYNEQFF.

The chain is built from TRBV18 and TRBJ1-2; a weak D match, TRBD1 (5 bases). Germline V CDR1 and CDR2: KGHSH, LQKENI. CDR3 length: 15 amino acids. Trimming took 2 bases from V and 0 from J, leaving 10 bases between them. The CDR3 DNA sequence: TGTGCCAGCTCACCAGCGGGGGAGTCTAACTATGGCTACACCTTC. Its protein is CASSPAGESNYGYTF.

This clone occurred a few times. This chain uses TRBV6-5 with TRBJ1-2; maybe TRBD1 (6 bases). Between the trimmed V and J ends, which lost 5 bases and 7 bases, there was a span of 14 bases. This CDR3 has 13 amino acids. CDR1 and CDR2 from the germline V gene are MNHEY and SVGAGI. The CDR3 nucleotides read TGTGCCAGCAGTCGGGACAAAGGGGGTGGCTACACCTTC. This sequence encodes CASSRDKGGGYTF.

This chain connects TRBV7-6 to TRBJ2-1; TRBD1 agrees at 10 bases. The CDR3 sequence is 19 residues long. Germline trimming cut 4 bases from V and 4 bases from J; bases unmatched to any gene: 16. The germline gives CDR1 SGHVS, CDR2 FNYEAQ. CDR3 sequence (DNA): TGTGCCAGCAGCTCACGACAGGGGGCGGCTCGGGGAACGTACAATGAGCAGTTCTTC. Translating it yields CASSSRQGAARGTYNEQFF.

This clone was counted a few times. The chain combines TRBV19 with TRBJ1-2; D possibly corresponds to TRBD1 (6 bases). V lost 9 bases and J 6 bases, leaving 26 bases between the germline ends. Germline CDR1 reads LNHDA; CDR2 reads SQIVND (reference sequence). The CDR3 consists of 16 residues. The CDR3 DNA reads TGTGCCAGCCGCCCCAGCCGACGCCGAGGGGGTGATGGCTACACCTTC. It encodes CASRPSRRRGGDGYTF.

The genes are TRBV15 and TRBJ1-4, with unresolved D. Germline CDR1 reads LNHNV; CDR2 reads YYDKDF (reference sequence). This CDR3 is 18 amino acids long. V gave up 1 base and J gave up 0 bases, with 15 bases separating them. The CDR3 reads CATSRGRAGVPTNEKLFF. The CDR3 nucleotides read TGTGCCACCAGCAGAGGAAGGGCAGGCGTACCAACTAATGAAAAACTGTTTTTT.

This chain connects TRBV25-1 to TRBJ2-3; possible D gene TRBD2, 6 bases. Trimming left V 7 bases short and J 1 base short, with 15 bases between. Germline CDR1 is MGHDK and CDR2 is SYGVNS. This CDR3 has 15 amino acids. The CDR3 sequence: CASIISGGGTDTQYF. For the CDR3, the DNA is TGTGCCAGCATCATCTCCGGGGGAGGCACAGATACGCAGTATTTT.

This CDR3 is CASSLAYSEKLFF. The CDR3 bases are TGTGCCAGCAGCTTAGCGTACAGCGAAAAACTGTTTTTT. The chain couples TRBV7-9 to TRBJ1-4; D remains ambiguous. The CDR3 extends over 13 amino acids. The germline V gene encodes CDR1 SEHNR and CDR2 FQNEAQ (reference sequence). Trimming removed 0 bases from V and 8 bases from J, with 7 bases in between.

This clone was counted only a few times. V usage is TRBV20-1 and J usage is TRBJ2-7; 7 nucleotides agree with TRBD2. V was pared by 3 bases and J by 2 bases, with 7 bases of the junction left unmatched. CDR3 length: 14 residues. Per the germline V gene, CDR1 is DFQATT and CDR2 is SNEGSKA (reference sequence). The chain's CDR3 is CSASSGTTAYEQYF. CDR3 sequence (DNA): TGCAGTGCTAGTTCTGGGACTACCGCCTACGAGCAGTACTTC.

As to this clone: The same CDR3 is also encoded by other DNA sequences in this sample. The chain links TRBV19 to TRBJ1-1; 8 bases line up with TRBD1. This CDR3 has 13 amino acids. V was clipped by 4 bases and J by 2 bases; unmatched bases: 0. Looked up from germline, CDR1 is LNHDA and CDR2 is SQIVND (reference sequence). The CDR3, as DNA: TGTGCCAGTAGTACAGGGGGCAACACTGAAGCTTTCTTT. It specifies CASSTGGNTEAFF.

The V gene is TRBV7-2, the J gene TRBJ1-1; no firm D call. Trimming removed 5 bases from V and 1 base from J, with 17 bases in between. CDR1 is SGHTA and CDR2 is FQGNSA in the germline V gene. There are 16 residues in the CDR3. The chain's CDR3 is CASSRPFMLGNTEAFF. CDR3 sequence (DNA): TGTGCCAGCAGCCGCCCATTTATGTTGGGGAACACTGAAGCTTTCTTT. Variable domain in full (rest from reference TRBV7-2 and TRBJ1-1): GAGVSQSPSNKVTEKGKDVELRCDPISGHTALYWYRQSLGQGLEFLIYFQGNSAPDKSGLPSDRFSAERTGGSVSTLTIQRTQQEDSAVYLCASSRPFMLGNTEAFFGQGTRLTVV.

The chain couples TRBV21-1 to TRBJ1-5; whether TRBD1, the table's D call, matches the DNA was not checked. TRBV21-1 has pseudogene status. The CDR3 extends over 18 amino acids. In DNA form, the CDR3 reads TGTGCCAGCAGAAAACGGTGGGCAGGGGCCGATAGCAATCAGCCCCAGCATTTT. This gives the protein CASRKRWAGADSNQPQHF.

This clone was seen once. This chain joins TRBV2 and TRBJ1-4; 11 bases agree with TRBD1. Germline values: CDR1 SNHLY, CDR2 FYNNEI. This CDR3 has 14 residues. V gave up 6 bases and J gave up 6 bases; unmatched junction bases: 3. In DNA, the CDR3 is TGTGCCAGCAGGCGGACAGGGGGCGATGAAAAACTGTTTTTT. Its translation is CASRRTGGDEKLFF.